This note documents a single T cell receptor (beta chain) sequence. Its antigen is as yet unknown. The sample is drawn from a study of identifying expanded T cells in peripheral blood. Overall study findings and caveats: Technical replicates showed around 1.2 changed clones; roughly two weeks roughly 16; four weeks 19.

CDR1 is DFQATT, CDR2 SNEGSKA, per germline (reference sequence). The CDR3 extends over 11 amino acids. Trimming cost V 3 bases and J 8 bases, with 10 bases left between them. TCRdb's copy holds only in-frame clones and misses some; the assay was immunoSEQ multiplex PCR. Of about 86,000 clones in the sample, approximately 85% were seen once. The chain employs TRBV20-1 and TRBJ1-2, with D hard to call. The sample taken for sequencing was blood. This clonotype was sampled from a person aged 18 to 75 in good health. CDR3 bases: TGCAGTGCTAGCCGAGAGCCGGGCTACACCTTC. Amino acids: CSASREPGYTF.